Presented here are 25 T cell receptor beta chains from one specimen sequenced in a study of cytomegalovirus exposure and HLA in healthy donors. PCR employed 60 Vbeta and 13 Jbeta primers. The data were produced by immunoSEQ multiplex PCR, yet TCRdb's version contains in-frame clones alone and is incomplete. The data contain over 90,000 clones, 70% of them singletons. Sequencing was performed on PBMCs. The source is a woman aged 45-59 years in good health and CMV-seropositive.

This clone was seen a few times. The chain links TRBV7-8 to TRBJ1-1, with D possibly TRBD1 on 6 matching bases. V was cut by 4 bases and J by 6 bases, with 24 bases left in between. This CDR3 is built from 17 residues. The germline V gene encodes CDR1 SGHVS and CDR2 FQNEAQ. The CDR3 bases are TGTGCCAGCAGCTGGGACCCCACAGGGAGTCGAAACGCTGAAGCTTTCTTT. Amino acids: CASSWDPTGSRNAEAFF.

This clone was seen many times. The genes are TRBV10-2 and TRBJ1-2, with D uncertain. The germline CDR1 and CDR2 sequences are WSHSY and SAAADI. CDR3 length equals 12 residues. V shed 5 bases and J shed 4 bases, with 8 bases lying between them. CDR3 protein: CASSPQSYGYTF. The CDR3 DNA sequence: TGCGCCAGCAGTCCACAGAGCTATGGCTACACCTTC.

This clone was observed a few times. CDR3 residues: CASGLAGSWHGEQFF. The CDR3 nucleotides read TGTGCCAGCGGGCTAGCGGGGTCCTGGCATGGTGAGCAGTTCTTC. The chain employs TRBV5-4 and TRBJ2-1, with TRBD2 identical over 9 bases. Looked up from germline, CDR1 is SGHNT and CDR2 is YYREEE (reference sequence). The CDR3 sequence is 15 residues long. V shed 7 bases and J 9 bases; nucleotides not matched to a gene: 14.

The CDR3 spells CASSPPGADTEAFF. CDR3 coding DNA: TGTGCCAGCAGTCCACCAGGGGCGGACACTGAAGCTTTCTTT. J is TRBJ1-1 and V is TRBV6-5, with TRBD1 as a possible D gene (6 bases). CDR1 is MNHEY, CDR2 SVGAGI, per germline. Trimming pared 5 bases from V and 3 bases from J, leaving 13 bases between. The CDR3 length is 14 residues.

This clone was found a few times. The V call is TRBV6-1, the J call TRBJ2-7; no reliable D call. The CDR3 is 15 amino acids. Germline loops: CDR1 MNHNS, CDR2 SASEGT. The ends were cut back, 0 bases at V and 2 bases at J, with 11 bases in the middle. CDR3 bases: TGTGCCAGCAGTGAAGCGACCGGCGGAACCTACGAGCAGTACTTC. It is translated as CASSEATGGTYEQYF.

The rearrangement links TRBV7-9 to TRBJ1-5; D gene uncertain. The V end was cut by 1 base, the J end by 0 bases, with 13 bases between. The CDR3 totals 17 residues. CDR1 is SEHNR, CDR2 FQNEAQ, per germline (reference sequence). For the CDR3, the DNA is TGTGCCAGCAGCTTAGAGTCGTGGGCGGGTAGCAATCAGCCCCAGCATTTT. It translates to CASSLESWAGSNQPQHF.

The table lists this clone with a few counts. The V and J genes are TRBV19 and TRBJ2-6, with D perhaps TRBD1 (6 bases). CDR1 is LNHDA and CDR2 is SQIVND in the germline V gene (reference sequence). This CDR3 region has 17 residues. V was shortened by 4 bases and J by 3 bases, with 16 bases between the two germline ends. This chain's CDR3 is CASSTWGRWGGANVLTF. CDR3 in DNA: TGTGCCAGTAGTACATGGGGGCGATGGGGTGGGGCCAACGTCCTGACTTTC.

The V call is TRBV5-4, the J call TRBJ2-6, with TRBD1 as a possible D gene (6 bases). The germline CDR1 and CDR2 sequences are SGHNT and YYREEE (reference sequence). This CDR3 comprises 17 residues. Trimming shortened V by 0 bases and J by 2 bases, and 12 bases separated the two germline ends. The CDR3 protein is CASSLARRTAGANVLTF. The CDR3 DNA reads TGTGCCAGCAGCTTGGCGCGTCGGACAGCTGGGGCCAACGTCCTGACTTTC.

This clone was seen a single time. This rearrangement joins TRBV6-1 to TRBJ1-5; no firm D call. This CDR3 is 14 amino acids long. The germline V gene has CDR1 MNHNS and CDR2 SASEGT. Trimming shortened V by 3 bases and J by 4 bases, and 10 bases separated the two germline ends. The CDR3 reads CASSEWAQNQPQHF. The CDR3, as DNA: TGTGCCAGCAGTGAGTGGGCCCAAAATCAGCCCCAGCATTTT.

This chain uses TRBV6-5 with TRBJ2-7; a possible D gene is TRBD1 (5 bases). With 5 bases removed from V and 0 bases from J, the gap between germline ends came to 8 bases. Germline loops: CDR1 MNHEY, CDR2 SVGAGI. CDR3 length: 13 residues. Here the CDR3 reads CASSRQSSYEQYF. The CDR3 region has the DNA TGTGCCAGCAGTCGACAGAGCTCCTACGAGCAGTACTTC.

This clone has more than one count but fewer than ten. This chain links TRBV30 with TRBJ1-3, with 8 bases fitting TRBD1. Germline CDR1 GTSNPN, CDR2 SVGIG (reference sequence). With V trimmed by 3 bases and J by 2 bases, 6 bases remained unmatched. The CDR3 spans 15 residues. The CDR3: CAWRPGTGAGNTIYF. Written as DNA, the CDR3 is TGTGCCTGGAGGCCCGGGACAGGCGCTGGAAACACCATATATTTT.

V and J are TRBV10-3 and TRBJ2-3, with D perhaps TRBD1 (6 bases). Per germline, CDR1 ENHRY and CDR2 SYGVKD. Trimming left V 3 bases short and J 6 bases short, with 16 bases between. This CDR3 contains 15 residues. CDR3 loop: CAISDGGAGWDTQYF. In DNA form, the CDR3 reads TGTGCCATCAGTGATGGGGGCGCTGGGTGGGATACGCAGTATTTT.

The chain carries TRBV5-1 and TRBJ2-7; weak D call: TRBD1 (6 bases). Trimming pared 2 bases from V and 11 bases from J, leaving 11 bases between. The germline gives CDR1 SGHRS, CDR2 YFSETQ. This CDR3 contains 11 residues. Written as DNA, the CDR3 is TGCGCCAGCAGCTTAGCGGACAGAGAGTACTTC. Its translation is CASSLADREYF.

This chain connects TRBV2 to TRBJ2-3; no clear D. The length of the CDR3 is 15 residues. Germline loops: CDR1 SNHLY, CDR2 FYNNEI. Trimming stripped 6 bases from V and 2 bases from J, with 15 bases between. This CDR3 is CASSGVSPTTDTQYF. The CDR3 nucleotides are TGTGCCAGCAGCGGAGTCTCTCCTACCACAGATACGCAGTATTTT.

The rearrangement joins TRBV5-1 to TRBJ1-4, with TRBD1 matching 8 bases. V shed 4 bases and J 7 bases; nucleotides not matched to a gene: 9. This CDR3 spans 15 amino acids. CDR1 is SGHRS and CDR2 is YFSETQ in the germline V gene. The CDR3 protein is CASSHQGAGGEKLFF. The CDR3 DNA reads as TGCGCCAGCAGCCACCAGGGGGCAGGGGGTGAAAAACTGTTTTTT.

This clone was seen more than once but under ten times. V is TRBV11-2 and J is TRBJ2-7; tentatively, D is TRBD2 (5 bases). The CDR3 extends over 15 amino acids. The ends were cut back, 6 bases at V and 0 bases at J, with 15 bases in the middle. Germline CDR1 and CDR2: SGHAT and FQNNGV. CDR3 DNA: TGTGCCAGCAGGGGCCCGGGCACTAGCTCCTACGAGCAGTACTTC. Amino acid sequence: CASRGPGTSSYEQYF.

The CDR3 sequence is CASIQDRDEEAFF. The CDR3, as DNA: TGTGCCAGCATTCAGGACAGGGATGAAGAAGCTTTCTTT. The gene calls are TRBV2 and TRBJ1-1; 8 bases are a match to TRBD1. The trim removed 7 bases at V and 8 bases at J, leaving 9 bases unmatched. The CDR3 covers 13 residues. The germline CDR1 and CDR2 sequences are SNHLY and FYNNEI.

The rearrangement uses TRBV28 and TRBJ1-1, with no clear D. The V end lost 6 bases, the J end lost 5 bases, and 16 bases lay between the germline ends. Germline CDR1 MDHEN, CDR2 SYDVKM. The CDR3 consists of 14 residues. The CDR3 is CASSPLDRGTEAFF. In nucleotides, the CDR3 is TGTGCCAGCAGCCCGCTCGACCGGGGAACTGAAGCTTTCTTT.

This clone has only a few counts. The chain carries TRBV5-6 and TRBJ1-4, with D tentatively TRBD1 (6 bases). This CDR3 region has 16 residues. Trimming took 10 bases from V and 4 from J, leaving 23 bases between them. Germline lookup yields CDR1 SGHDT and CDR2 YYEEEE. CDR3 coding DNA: TGTGCCCGCTACATTACCACAGGGAACGGTAATGAAAAACTGTTTTTT. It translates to CARYITTGNGNEKLFF.

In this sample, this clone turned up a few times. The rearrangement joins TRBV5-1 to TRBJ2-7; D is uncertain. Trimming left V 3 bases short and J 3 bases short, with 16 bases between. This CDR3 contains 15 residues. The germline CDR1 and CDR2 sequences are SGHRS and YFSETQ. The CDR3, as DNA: TGCGCCAGCAGCTCCGCAGGCACCCTTATCTACGAGCAGTACTTC. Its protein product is CASSSAGTLIYEQYF.

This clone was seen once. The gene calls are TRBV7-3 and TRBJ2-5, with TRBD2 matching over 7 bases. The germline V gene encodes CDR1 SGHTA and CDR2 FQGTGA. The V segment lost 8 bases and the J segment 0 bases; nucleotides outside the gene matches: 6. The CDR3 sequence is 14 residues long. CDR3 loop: CASSYGRDQETQYF. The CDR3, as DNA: TGTGCCAGCTCCTATGGGAGGGACCAAGAGACCCAGTACTTC.

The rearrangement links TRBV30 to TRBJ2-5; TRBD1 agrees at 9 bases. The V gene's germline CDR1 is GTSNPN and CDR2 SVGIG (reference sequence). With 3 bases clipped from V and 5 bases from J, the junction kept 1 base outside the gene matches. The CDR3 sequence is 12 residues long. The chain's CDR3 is CAWSGQGETQYF. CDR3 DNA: TGTGCCTGGAGCGGACAGGGGGAGACCCAGTACTTC.

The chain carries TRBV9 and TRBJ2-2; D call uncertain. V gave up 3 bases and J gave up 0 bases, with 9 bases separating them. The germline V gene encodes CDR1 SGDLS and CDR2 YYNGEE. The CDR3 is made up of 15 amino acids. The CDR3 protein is CASSDDNANTGELFF. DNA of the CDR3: TGTGCCAGCAGCGATGACAACGCGAACACCGGGGAGCTGTTTTTT.

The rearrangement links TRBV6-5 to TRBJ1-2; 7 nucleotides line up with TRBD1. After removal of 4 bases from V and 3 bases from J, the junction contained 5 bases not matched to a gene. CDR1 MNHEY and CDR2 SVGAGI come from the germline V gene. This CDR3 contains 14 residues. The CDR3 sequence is CASSWTGGDYGYTF. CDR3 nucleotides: TGTGCCAGCAGTTGGACAGGAGGAGACTATGGCTACACCTTC.

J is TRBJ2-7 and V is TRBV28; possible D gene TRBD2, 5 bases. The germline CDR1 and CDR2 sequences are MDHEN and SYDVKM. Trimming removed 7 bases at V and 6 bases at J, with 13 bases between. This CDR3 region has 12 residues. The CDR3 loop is CASIGVQSEQYF. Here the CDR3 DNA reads TGTGCCAGCATCGGGGTCCAGAGCGAGCAGTACTTC.